This TCR beta chain appears in the sequencing data of a study of cytomegalovirus exposure and HLA in healthy donors. Germline V gene lookup returns CDR1 SNHLY and CDR2 FYNNEI. Trimming took 8 bases from V and 4 from J, leaving 10 bases between them. The CDR3 is 12 amino acids. It was with 60 Vbeta and 13 Jbeta primers that the PCR ran. The table came from immunoSEQ multiplex PCR; TCRdb's copy has only in-frame clones and leaves some out. The repertoire holds 90,000 to 150,000 clones, with 77% as singletons. Study observations and caveats: Investigators reported fewer than 200 TCR beta chains as tied to cytomegalovirus.

As regards this clone: Antigen unknown.

This clonotype originated in a man in his forties in good health and CMV-seropositive. The specimen was PBMCs. The chain uses TRBV2 and TRBJ2-3; D is perhaps TRBD1 (5 bases). CDR3 protein: CASSRVPDTQYF. CDR3 nucleotides: TGTGCCAGCTCCAGGGTTCCAGATACGCAGTATTTT.